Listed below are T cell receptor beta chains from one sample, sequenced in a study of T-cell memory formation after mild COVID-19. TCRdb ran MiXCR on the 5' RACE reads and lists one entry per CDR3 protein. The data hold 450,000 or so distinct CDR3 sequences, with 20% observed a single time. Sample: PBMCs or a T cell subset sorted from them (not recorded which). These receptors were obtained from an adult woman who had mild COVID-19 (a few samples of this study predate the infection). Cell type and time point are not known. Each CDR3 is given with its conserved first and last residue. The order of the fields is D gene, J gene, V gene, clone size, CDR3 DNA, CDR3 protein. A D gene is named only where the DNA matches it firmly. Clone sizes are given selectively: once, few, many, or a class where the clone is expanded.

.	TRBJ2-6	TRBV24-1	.	TGTGCCACCAGTGACCCAGGCTCTGGGGCCAACGTCCTGACTTTC	CATSDPGSGANVLTF
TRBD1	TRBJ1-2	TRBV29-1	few	TGCAGCGTCCTTGGGATCACAGGGGTTTATGGCTACACCTTC	CSVLGITGVYGYTF
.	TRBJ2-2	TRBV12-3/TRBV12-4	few	TGTGCCAGCAGTGGGCAGGAGAACACCGGGGAGCTGTTTTTT	CASSGQENTGELFF
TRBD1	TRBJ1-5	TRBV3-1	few	TGTGCCAGCAGTTCCGGACAGGGGGGAATGGGCAATCAGCCCCAGCATTTT	CASSSGQGGMGNQPQHF
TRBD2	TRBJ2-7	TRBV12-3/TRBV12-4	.	TGTGCCAGCAGTTGGTCCCTAGCGGGGGGATACGAGCAGTACTTC	CASSWSLAGGYEQYF
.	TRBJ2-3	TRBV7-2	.	TGTGCCAGCAGCTCCCGCTCCCCGGGGAGCCGGGCAGATACGCAGTATTTT	CASSSRSPGSRADTQYF
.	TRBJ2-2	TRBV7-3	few	TGTGCCAGCAGCTTAAAGGGAGGCCCCGGGGAGCTGTTTTTT	CASSLKGGPGELFF
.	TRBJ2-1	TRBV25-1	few	TGTGCCAGCAGTGAATCAGGGATCTACAATGAGCAGTTCTTC	CASSESGIYNEQFF
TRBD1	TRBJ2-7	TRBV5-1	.	TGCGCCAGCAGCCACACACAGGGGGCGCTCCACGAGCAGTACTTC	CASSHTQGALHEQYF
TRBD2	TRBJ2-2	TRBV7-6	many	TGTGCCAGCAGCTTAGTGGGAGCGGGGGGAGACACCGGGGAGCTGTTTTTT	CASSLVGAGGDTGELFF
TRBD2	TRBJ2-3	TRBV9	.	TGTGCCAGCAGCGTTAGCGGGATTGGCACAGATACGCAGTATTTT	CASSVSGIGTDTQYF
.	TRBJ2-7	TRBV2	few	TGTGCCAGCAGTGATCGCCCAGGGGGGAACCCCTACGAGCAGTACTTC	CASSDRPGGNPYEQYF
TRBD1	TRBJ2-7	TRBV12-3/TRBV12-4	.	TGTGCCAGCAGTTTACTCGGCAGGGGGAAGAGTGAGCAGTACTTC	CASSLLGRGKSEQYF
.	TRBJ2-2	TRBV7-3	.	TGTGCCAGCAGCTTAAATCCTTTCCAGGACACCAACACCGGGGAGCTGTTTTTT	CASSLNPFQDTNTGELFF
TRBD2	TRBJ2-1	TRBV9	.	TGTGCCAGCAGCCTCCCCCGACTCGGGACTAGGGATCTCGATGAGCAGTTCTTC	CASSLPRLGTRDLDEQFF
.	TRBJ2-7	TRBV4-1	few	TGCGCCAGCAGACGAGACAAGGACGGGAGATCCTACGAGCAGTACTTC	CASRRDKDGRSYEQYF
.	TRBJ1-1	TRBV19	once	TGTGCCAGTAGTCTCCAGGGTTGTTCGAACACTGAAGCTTTCTTT	CASSLQGCSNTEAFF
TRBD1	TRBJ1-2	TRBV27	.	TGTGCCAGCGGCCGGGACAGGCGTTATGTCTACACCTTC	CASGRDRRYVYTF
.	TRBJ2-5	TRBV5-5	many	TGTGCCAGCAGCTGGGCGGGCGGCCAAGAGACCCAGTACTTC	CASSWAGGQETQYF
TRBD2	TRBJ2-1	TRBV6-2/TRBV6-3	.	TGTGCCAGCAGTTACCCCACTACGGGAGGCTCCTACAATGAGCAGTTCTTC	CASSYPTTGGSYNEQFF
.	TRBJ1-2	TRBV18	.	TGTGCCAGCTCACCAGACGAGTCCTATGGCTACACCTTC	CASSPDESYGYTF
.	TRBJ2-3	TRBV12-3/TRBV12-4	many	TGTGCCAGCAGCCCTAACGGCCAGCTTGGAGATACGCAGTATTTT	CASSPNGQLGDTQYF
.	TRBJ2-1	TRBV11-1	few	TGTGCCAGCAGCTATCCCTCAGGGACACGATACAATGAGCAGTTCTTC	CASSYPSGTRYNEQFF
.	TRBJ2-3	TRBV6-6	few	TGTGCCAGCAGTTACTCAGGAGGGCCCACAGATACGCAGTATTTT	CASSYSGGPTDTQYF
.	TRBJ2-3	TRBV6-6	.	TGTGCCAGCAGGCGTCGACGGGGACCCTACATCTCCGGTCCCACAGATACGCAGTATTTT	CASRRRRGPYISGPTDTQYF
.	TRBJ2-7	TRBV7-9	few	TGTGCCAGCAGCCTGCTAGGGGGCTACGAGCAGTACTTC	CASSLLGGYEQYF
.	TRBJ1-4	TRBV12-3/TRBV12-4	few	TGTGCCAGCAGTTTTGTCCCTGAGGAAAAACTGTTTTTT	CASSFVPEEKLFF
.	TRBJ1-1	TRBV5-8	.	TGTGCCAGCAGGAAGAGTATCCTCGGGGAAGCTTTCTTT	CASRKSILGEAFF
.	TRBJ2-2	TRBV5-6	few	TGTGCCAGCAGCTTGGTTGGACAGTCGAGCACCGGGGAGCTGTTTTTT	CASSLVGQSSTGELFF
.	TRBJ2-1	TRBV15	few	TGTGCCACCAGCAGAGAACGACTGGGGGATGAGCAGTTCTTC	CATSRERLGDEQFF
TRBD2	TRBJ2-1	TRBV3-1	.	TGTGCCAGCAGGAGTTGGGAGGGCCGGCAGTTCTTC	CASRSWEGRQFF
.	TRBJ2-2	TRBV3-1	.	TGTGCCAGCAGCCCCCCGGCGGGATTGACCGGGGAGCTGTTTTTT	CASSPPAGLTGELFF
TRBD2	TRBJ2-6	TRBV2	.	TGTGCCAGCATAAAGCGGGGGGGCATTGGGGCCAACGTCCTGACTTTC	CASIKRGGIGANVLTF
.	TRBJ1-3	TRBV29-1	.	TGCAGCGTTGAAAGCCGCGACAGGCCTTGGACTTACTACTCTGGAAACACCATATATTTT	CSVESRDRPWTYYSGNTIYF
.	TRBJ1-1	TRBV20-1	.	TGCAGTGCTGTGACAGGAAACACTGAAGCTTTCTTT	CSAVTGNTEAFF
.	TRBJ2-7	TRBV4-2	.	TGTGCCAGCAGCCTAAGGGACTTCGAGTACGAGCAGTACTTC	CASSLRDFEYEQYF
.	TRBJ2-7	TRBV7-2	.	TGTGCCAGCAGCCCAGGGGACTCCCGCTACGAGCAGTACTTC	CASSPGDSRYEQYF
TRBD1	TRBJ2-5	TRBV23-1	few	TGCGCCAGCAGTCAATGGGGCGGACAGGGGGAGACCCAGTACTTC	CASSQWGGQGETQYF
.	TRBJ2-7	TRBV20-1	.	TGCAGTGCGCGACAGCCGAGCTCCTACGAGCAGTACTTC	CSARQPSSYEQYF
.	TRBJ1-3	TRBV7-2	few	TGTGCCAGCAGCTGGCCCGGGACGTACTCTGGAAACACCATATATTTT	CASSWPGTYSGNTIYF
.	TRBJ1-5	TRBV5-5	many	TGTGCCAGCAGCTTGGGTCATAGCAATCAGCCCCAGCATTTT	CASSLGHSNQPQHF
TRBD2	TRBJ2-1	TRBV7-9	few	TGTGCCAGCAGCTCGGGACTAGCGGGGGGGTGGAATGAGCAGTTCTTC	CASSSGLAGGWNEQFF
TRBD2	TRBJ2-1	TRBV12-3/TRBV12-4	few	TGTGCCAGCAGCCGACTAGCGGGAGTATCCGATGAGCAGTTCTTC	CASSRLAGVSDEQFF
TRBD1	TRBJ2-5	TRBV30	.	TGTGCCTGGATATACGACAGGGACCAAGAGACCCAGTACTTC	CAWIYDRDQETQYF
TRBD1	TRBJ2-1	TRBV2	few	TGTGCCAGCAGTTTCGGGCAGGGGGCGGGTAATGAGCAGTTCTTC	CASSFGQGAGNEQFF
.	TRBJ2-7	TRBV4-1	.	TGCGCCAGCAGCCTCGAGAGCGTATACGAGCAGTACTTC	CASSLESVYEQYF
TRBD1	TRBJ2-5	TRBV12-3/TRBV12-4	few	TGTGCCAGCAGTTCTCGGACCGCGATGACAGGGGTCAGGAAGACCCAGTACTTC	CASSSRTAMTGVRKTQYF
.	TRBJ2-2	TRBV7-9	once	TGTGCCAGCAGCTCCGGGACCCCCGTCGCCGGGGAGCTGTTTTTT	CASSSGTPVAGELFF
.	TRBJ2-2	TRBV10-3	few	TGTGCCATCAGTGAGTCGAACGGGGGGAACACCGGGGAGCTGTTTTTT	CAISESNGGNTGELFF
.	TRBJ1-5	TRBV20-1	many	TGCAGTGCTAGCGGGGGTATGGGCAATCAGCCCCAGCATTTT	CSASGGMGNQPQHF
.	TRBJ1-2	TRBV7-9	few	TGTGCCGGGGGTCGGAACTATGGCTACACCTTC	CAGGRNYGYTF
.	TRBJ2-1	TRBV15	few	TGTGCCACCAGCAGAGTAGAATGGGGCTCCTACAATGAGCAGTTCTTC	CATSRVEWGSYNEQFF